What follows describes a single T cell receptor (beta chain). The source of the sample is a study of blood T cell repertoires in COVID-19. TCRdb keeps only in-frame clones here, not all; method: immunoSEQ multiplex PCR. The sample consists of some 350,000 clones, more than 85% of them appearing once. V lost 6 bases to trimming and J lost 4 bases, with 15 bases between them. CDR1 and CDR2 from the germline V gene are SQVTM and ANQGSEA. The CDR3 has 13 amino acids. This sequence joins TRBV29-1 and TRBJ1-1; tentative D call: TRBD1 (6 bases). This TCR came from a human donor in a cohort sampled during active COVID-19. The specimen was peripheral blood. CDR3: CSVFGGRSTEAFF. CDR3 DNA: TGCAGCGTGTTCGGGGGGCGGAGCACTGAAGCTTTCTTT.